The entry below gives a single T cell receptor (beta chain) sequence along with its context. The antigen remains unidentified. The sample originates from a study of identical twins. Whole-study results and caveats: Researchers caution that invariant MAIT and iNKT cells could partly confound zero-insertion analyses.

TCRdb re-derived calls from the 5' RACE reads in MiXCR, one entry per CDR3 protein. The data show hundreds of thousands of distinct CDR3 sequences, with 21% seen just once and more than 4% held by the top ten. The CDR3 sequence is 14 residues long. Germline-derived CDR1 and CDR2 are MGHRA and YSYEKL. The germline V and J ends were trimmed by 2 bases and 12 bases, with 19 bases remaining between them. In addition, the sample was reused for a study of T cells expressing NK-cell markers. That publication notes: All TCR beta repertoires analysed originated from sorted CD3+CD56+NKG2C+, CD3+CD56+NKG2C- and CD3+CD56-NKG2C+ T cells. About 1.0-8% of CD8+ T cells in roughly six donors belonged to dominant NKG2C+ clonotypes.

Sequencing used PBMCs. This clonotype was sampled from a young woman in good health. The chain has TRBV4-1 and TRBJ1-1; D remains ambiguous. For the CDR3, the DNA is TGCGCCAGCAGCCAACCAGGAGCAGCAATAGAGACTTTCTTT. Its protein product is CASSQPGAAIETFF.